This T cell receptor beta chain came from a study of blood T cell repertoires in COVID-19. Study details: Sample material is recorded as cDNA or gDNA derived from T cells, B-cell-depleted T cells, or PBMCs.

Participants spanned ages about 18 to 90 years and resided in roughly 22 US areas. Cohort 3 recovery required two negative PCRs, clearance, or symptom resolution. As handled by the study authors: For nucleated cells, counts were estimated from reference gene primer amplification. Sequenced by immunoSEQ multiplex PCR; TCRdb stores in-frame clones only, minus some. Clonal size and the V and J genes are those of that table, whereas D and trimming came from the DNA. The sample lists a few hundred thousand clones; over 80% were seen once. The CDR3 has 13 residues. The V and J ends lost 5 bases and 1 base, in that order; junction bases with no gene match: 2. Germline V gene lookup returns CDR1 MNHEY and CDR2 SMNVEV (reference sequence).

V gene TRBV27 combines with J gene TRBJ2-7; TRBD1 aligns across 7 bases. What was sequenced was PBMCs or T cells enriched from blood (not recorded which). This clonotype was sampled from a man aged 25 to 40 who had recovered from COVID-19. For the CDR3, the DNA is TGTGCCAGCAGTCCGACAGGGTCCTACGAGCAGTACTTC. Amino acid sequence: CASSPTGSYEQYF.